The 23 T cell receptor beta chains presented below share a single source sample, sequenced in a study of T cell clonotyping in hematopoietic cell transplantation. Time point in this sample: recipient sample about 28 days before transplant, after cytoreduction. Measured with immunoSEQ multiplex PCR; TCRdb has only the in-frame clones, and not every one. The repertoire holds fewer than 50,000 clones, about nine tenths seen once, with 5.9% in the top ten. Sequences were derived from peripheral blood mononuclear cells, sampled before stem cell transplant. The receptors derive from a man aged 55-75 years with biphenotypic leukemia. Some clones in this sample may be carry-over from other donors' samples.

The rearrangement joins TRBV6-5 to TRBJ1-5; D is unclear. The CDR3 sequence is 10 residues long. The germline gives CDR1 MNHEY, CDR2 SVGAGI. V gave up 8 bases and J gave up 4 bases, with 3 bases separating them. The CDR3 loop is CASGNQPQHF. The CDR3 nucleotides read TGTGCCAGCGGTAATCAGCCCCAGCATTTT.

The chain has TRBV28 and TRBJ2-1, with 10 bases aligning to TRBD2. V shed 4 bases and J 5 bases; nucleotides not matched to a gene: 2. Germline lookup yields CDR1 MDHEN and CDR2 SYDVKM. The CDR3 consists of 14 residues. The CDR3 spells CASSYGLADNEQFF. Written as DNA, the CDR3 is TGTGCCAGCAGTTACGGACTAGCGGACAATGAGCAGTTCTTC. Variable domain in full (rest from reference TRBV28 and TRBJ2-1): DVKVTQSSRYLVKRTGEKVFLECVQDMDHENMFWYRQDPGLGLRLIYFSYDVKMKEKGDIPEGYSVSREKKERFSLILESASTNQTSMYLCASSYGLADNEQFFGPGTRLTVL.

This clone was seen once. The chain employs TRBV5-4 and TRBJ2-5, with D uncertain. Germline V gene lookup returns CDR1 SGHNT and CDR2 YYREEE (reference sequence). The CDR3 is 14 residues long. V was clipped by 4 bases and J by 5 bases, with 15 bases between them. The chain's CDR3 is CASSRELSRETQYF. The CDR3 DNA reads TGTGCCAGCAGCCGAGAACTCTCTCGGGAGACCCAGTACTTC.

This rearrangement joins TRBV6-5 to TRBJ2-1, with unresolved D. Germline V gene lookup returns CDR1 MNHEY and CDR2 SVGAGI. V was clipped by 10 bases and J by 4 bases, with 8 bases between them. This CDR3 is 11 amino acids long. CDR3 DNA: TGTGCCACCCGGCGGTACAATGAGCAGTTCTTC. As protein: CATRRYNEQFF.

The chain carries TRBV5-6 and TRBJ2-7; no clear D gene. Germline CDR1 is SGHDT and CDR2 is YYEEEE. Trimming cost V 0 bases and J 1 base, with 8 bases left between them. The CDR3 sequence is 14 residues long. The CDR3 protein is CASSLGMRSYEQYF. The CDR3 region has the DNA TGTGCCAGCAGCTTGGGAATGAGGTCCTACGAGCAGTACTTC.

The chain links TRBV14 to TRBJ2-5, with D perhaps matching TRBD2 (5 bases). V lost 2 bases to trimming and J lost 5 bases, with 9 bases between them. Germline V lookup: CDR1 SGHDN, CDR2 FVKESK. The CDR3 contains 13 residues. CDR3 region: CASSQPRGETQYF. CDR3 DNA sequence: TGTGCCAGCAGCCAACCCCGAGGGGAGACCCAGTACTTC.

This clone was seen only once. The chain has TRBV9 and TRBJ1-5, with 7 positions matching TRBD1. The CDR3 loop spans 14 amino acids. From germline, CDR1 is SGDLS and CDR2 YYNGEE. The trim removed 4 bases at V and 5 bases at J, leaving 6 bases unmatched. This CDR3 is CASSRGTEDQPQHF. The DNA for the CDR3 is TGTGCCAGCAGCCGCGGGACAGAAGATCAGCCCCAGCATTTT.

The chain combines TRBV4-1 with TRBJ1-1, with D possibly being TRBD1 (5 bases). V shed 0 bases and J shed 6 bases, with 14 bases lying between them. Germline CDR1 reads MGHRA; CDR2 reads YSYEKL. CDR3 size: 15 residues. This CDR3 is CASSQEARVGPEAFF. The CDR3 DNA sequence: TGCGCCAGCAGCCAAGAGGCCAGGGTGGGTCCTGAAGCTTTCTTT.

This clone appeared a few times. In DNA form, the CDR3 reads TGTGCCAGCAGTTTTGTACTCATGAACACTGAAGCTTTCTTT. Its protein is CASSFVLMNTEAFF. V and J are TRBV28 and TRBJ1-1; D gene ambiguous. In germline, CDR1 is MDHEN, CDR2 SYDVKM. The length of the CDR3 is 14 residues. V lost 3 bases and J lost 0, with 8 bases in between.

As to this clone: Additional DNA sequences in this sample encode the identical CDR3. The gene calls are TRBV27 and TRBJ2-7; D is perhaps TRBD2 (6 bases). Germline V gene sequence: CDR1 MNHEY, CDR2 SMNVEV (reference sequence). CDR3 length: 14 residues. Trimming shortened V by 5 bases and J by 4 bases, and 15 bases separated the two germline ends. The CDR3 bases are TGTGCCAGCAGTCTAACTCGGGACTGGTACGAGCAGTACTTC. This translates into CASSLTRDWYEQYF.

The chain joins TRBV9 to TRBJ1-3, with D tentatively TRBD1 (6 bases). The CDR3 loop spans 15 amino acids. The V and J ends lost 0 bases and 5 bases respectively, with 12 bases between them. Germline V lookup: CDR1 SGDLS, CDR2 YYNGEE. The CDR3 DNA follows: TGTGCCAGCAGCGTAGCTACAGGGTCTAGAAACACCATATATTTT. This translates into CASSVATGSRNTIYF.

The chain links TRBV14 to TRBJ1-5; a possible D gene is TRBD1 (5 bases). The CDR3 runs 13 residues. Trimming shortened V by 0 bases and J by 10 bases, and 10 bases separated the two germline ends. Germline V gene lookup returns CDR1 SGHDN and CDR2 FVKESK. The CDR3 protein is CASSQDAGAPQHF. Written as DNA, the CDR3 is TGTGCCAGCAGCCAAGATGCTGGGGCTCCCCAGCATTTT.

This chain links TRBV25-1 with TRBJ1-2, with 9 bases matching TRBD1. Germline V gene lookup returns CDR1 MGHDK and CDR2 SYGVNS. J was trimmed by 6 bases and V by 6 bases; bases with no gene match: 11. The CDR3 length is 15 residues. The CDR3 DNA sequence: TGTGCCAGCAGCACAAATTCCGGGACAGGGAATGGCTACACCTTC. Its protein is CASSTNSGTGNGYTF.

This clone was picked up a small number of times. V and J are TRBV10-1 and TRBJ2-1; 7 bases match TRBD1. The V and J ends lost 4 bases and 8 bases, in that order; junction bases with no gene match: 8. Germline-derived CDR1 and CDR2 are WNHNN and SYGVQD (reference sequence). The CDR3 contains 14 residues. CDR3 in DNA: TGCGCCAGCAGTGTGACAGGGAAAGGAGATGAGCAGTTCTTC. Its translation: CASSVTGKGDEQFF.

The V call is TRBV29-1, the J call TRBJ2-2; either TRBD1 or TRBD2 may fit D (6 bases each). The CDR3 contains 15 residues. Trimming removed 6 bases from V and 6 bases from J, with 20 bases in between. Germline loops: CDR1 SQVTM, CDR2 ANQGSEA. The CDR3 reads CSVELGGGGSGELFF. The CDR3 DNA sequence: TGCAGCGTAGAGCTCGGGGGCGGTGGGTCCGGGGAGCTGTTTTTT.

V is TRBV2 and J is TRBJ2-7; no clear D gene. Germline V gene sequence: CDR1 SNHLY, CDR2 FYNNEI. The CDR3 runs 16 residues. Trimming left V 7 bases short and J 0 bases short, with 19 bases between. The CDR3 here is CASNRHVVLGSYEQYF. The CDR3 bases are TGTGCCAGCAACAGACATGTAGTCTTGGGCTCCTACGAGCAGTACTTC.

By share, this clone ranks as medium-sized (0.01 to 0.1%). V usage is TRBV6-1 and J usage is TRBJ2-7; D not certain. CDR3 length: 12 amino acids. Germline V lookup: CDR1 MNHNS, CDR2 SASEGT. The V and J ends lost 2 bases and 4 bases respectively, with 6 bases between them. The CDR3 nucleotides are TGTGCCAGCAGTGAAATATTTTACGAGCAGTACTTC. Its translation is CASSEIFYEQYF.

The rearrangement uses TRBV30 and TRBJ2-1, with TRBD2 matching 9 bases. The CDR3 runs to 14 residues. Germline CDR1 reads GTSNPN; CDR2 reads SVGIG (reference sequence). Germline trimming cut 2 bases from V and 6 bases from J; bases unmatched to any gene: 5. The CDR3 protein is CAWSYGSGSNEQFF. CDR3 coding DNA: TGTGCCTGGAGTTATGGTAGCGGGAGCAATGAGCAGTTCTTC.

The V and J genes are TRBV5-1 and TRBJ2-5; D gene unclear. The CDR3 has 13 amino acids. In germline, CDR1 is SGHRS, CDR2 YFSETQ. V was clipped by 0 bases and J by 5 bases, with 8 bases between them. CDR3 amino acids: CASSLEFRETQYF. Here the CDR3 DNA reads TGCGCCAGCAGCTTGGAATTCCGGGAGACCCAGTACTTC. Combining the CDR3 with reference TRBV5-1 and TRBJ2-5 gives the whole variable domain KAGVTQTPRYLIKTRGQQVTLSCSPISGHRSVSWYQQTPGQGLQFLFEYFSETQRNKGNFPGRFSGRQFSNSRSEMNVSTLELGDSALYLCASSLEFRETQYFGPGTRLLVL.

This clone was found a few times. The CDR3 sequence is CASSFEREAEETQYF. The CDR3 DNA reads as TGCGCCAGCAGCTTCGAGCGGGAGGCGGAAGAGACCCAGTACTTC. V usage is TRBV5-1 and J usage is TRBJ2-5; 9 bases align to TRBD2. This CDR3 contains 15 residues. Losses at the gene ends were 2 bases for V and 3 bases for J; bases not matched to a gene: 5. Germline CDR1 is SGHRS and CDR2 is YFSETQ.

DNA for the CDR3: TGTGCCAGCAGAACCGATATGAGCAATCAGCCCCAGCATTTT. It is translated as CASRTDMSNQPQHF. The genes are TRBV6-1 and TRBJ1-5; D unclear. Germline loops: CDR1 MNHNS, CDR2 SASEGT. V was cut by 6 bases and J by 1 base, with 10 bases left in between. The CDR3 sequence is 14 residues long.

This chain joins TRBV30 and TRBJ1-2; 8 bases match TRBD1. This CDR3 region has 11 residues. Trimming removed 8 bases from V and 4 bases from J; junction bases left unmatched: 3. Germline values: CDR1 GTSNPN, CDR2 SVGIG (reference sequence). CDR3 nucleotides: TGTGCCGGCAGGGGGCTCTATGGCTACACCTTC. It encodes CAGRGLYGYTF.

The chain uses TRBV13 and TRBJ2-5; D not certain. Trimming took 4 bases from V and 0 from J, leaving 6 bases between them. The V gene's germline CDR1 is PRHDT and CDR2 FYEKMQ (reference sequence). The CDR3 length is 13 residues. The CDR3 loop is CASSYRNQETQYF. The DNA of the CDR3 is TGTGCCAGCAGCTATAGAAACCAAGAGACCCAGTACTTC.